The clone carrying this TCR beta chain has only a few counts. Its antigen remains unknown. The V gene's germline CDR1 is DFQATT and CDR2 SNEGSKA (reference sequence). V lost 5 bases, J lost 2 bases, and 6 bases stayed unmatched. The CDR3 covers 14 residues. This entry belongs to a study of vaccination and CD4 T cells after COVID-19. The treatment: roughly 10-day PBMC culture with coronavirus spike peptide pools or control peptides (ViraFEST assay). Sequencing of cultured CD4+ T cell DNA used the Oncomine TCR Beta short-read assay. TCRdb reanalysed the PCR reads using MiXCR and keeps one entry per CDR3 protein. The data contain under 20,000 distinct CDR3 sequences, around 49% of them singletons.

Sequencing input: CD4+ T cells from blood, cultured in vitro. The chain has TRBV20-1 and TRBJ1-2; 9 bases match TRBD1. The sequence was obtained from a human donor who had recovered from COVID-19. CDR3 nucleotide sequence: TGCAGTGCTCAGGACAGGGGTATAAACTATGGCTACACCTTC. This sequence encodes CSAQDRGINYGYTF.